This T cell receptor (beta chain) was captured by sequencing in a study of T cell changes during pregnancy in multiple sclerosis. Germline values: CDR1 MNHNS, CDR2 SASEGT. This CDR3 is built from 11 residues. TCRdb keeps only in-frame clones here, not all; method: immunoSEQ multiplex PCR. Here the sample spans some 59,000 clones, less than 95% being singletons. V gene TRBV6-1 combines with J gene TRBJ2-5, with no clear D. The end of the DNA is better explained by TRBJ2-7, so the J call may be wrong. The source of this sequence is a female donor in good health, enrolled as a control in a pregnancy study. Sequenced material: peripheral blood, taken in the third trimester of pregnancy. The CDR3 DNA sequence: TGTGCCAGCAGTGAACCCTACGAGCAGTACTTC. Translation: CASSEPYEQYF.